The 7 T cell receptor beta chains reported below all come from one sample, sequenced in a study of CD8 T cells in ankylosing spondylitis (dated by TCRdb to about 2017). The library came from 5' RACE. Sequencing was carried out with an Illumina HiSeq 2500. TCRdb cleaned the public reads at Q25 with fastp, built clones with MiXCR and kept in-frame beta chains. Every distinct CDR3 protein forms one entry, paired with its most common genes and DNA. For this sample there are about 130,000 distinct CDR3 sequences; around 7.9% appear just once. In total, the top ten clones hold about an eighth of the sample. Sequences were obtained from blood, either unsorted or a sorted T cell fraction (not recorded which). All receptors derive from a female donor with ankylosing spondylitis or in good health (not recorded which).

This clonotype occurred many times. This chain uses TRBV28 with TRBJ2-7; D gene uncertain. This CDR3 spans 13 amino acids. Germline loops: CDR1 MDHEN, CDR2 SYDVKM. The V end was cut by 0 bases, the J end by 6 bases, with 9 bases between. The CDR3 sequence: CASSLWDRPEQYF. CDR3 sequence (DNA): TGTGCCAGCAGTTTATGGGACCGGCCCGAGCAGTACTTC.

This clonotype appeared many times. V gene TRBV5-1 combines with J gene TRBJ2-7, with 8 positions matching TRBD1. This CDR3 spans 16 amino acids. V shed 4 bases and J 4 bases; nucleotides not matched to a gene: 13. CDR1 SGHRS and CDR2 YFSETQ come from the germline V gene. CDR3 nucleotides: TGCGCCAGCAGCCTGCTGTCCGGGACAGGAGTTTACGAGCAGTACTTC. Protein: CASSLLSGTGVYEQYF.

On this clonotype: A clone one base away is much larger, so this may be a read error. The DNA for the CDR3 is TGTGCCAGCAGCCCGACGATGGTCACAGATACGCAGTATTTT. It codes for CASSPTMVTDTQYF. The rearrangement uses TRBV6-2 or TRBV6-3 and TRBJ2-3; D is uncertain. V shed 6 bases and J shed 2 bases, with 12 bases lying between them. The CDR3 runs to 14 residues. The germline gives CDR1 MNHEY, CDR2 SVGEGT.

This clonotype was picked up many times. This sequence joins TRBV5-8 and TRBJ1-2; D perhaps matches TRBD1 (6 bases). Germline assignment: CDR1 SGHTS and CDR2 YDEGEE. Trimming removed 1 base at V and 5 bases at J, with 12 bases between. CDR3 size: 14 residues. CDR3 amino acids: CASSLRGSDYGYTF. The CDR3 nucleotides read TGTGCCAGCAGCTTGAGGGGGTCGGATTATGGCTACACCTTC.

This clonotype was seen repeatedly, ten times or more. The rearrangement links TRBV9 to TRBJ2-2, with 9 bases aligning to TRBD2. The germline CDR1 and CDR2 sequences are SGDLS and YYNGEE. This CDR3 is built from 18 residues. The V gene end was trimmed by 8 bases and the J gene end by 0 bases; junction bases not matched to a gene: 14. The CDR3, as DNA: TGTGCCAGTTCCGTAGTGGGAGCGGGGGGTGCGAACACCGGGGAGCTGTTTTTT. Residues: CASSVVGAGGANTGELFF.

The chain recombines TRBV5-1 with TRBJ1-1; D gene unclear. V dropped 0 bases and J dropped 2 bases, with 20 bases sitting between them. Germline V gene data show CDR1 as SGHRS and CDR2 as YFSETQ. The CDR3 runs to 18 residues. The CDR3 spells CASSLVRLTTSANTEAFF. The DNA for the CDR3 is TGCGCCAGCAGCTTGGTGCGGCTAACCACCTCGGCTAACACTGAAGCTTTCTTT.

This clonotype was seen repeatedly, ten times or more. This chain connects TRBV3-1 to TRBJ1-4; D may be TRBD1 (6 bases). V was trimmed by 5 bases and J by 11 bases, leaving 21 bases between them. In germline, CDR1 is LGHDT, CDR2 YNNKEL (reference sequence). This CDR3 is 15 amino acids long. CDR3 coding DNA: TGTGCCAGCAGCACGCGGACAGTTGGTCTCGAGAAACTGTTTTTT. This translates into CASSTRTVGLEKLFF.